These 24 T cell receptor beta chains originate from one sample sequenced in a study of OX40 agonist ivuxolimab in advanced cancers. Receptor libraries were prepared by the immunoSEQ multiplex PCR assay. The table was pulled from immuneACCESS by TCRdb, which kept in-frame rearrangements only. Such tables lose some clones; where checked, under half of the loss comes from unresolved V genes, and the rest has no known cause. In this sample the table shows more than 90,000 clones, less than 85% of which occur a single time. Roughly 5.4% of the sample lies in the top ten. Here the sequenced sample was CD4+ or CD8+ T cells sorted from blood, taken in a trial of the OX40 agonist ivuxolimab. These receptors were taken from an adult with an advanced solid tumor such as melanoma, head and neck, liver or kidney cancer.

The chain uses TRBV12-5 and TRBJ2-5; unclear D gene. The CDR3 totals 15 residues. Trimming left V 7 bases short and J 2 bases short, with 17 bases between. Germline CDR1 reads LGHNT; CDR2 reads FRNRAP. Here the CDR3 DNA reads TGTGCTAGTGCAACCAACCAGAAGACTCAAGAGACCCAGTACTTC. Translation gives CASATNQKTQETQYF.

The rearrangement uses TRBV28 and TRBJ1-2, with a tentative D call TRBD1 (6 bases). The germline V gene has CDR1 MDHEN and CDR2 SYDVKM. The CDR3 runs 12 residues. Trimming cost V 5 bases and J 6 bases, with 10 bases left between them. Written as DNA, the CDR3 is TGTGCCAGCAGTCCAGGACAGCATGGCTACACCTTC. This codes for CASSPGQHGYTF.

The gene calls are TRBV30 and TRBJ1-2; D is uncertain. This CDR3 contains 13 residues. Germline assignment: CDR1 GTSNPN and CDR2 SVGIG (reference sequence). V lost 8 bases and J 4 bases, leaving 17 bases between the germline ends. CDR3 protein: CAKTREASYGYTF. CDR3 DNA sequence: TGTGCCAAAACGAGGGAGGCCAGCTATGGCTACACCTTC.

The gene calls are TRBV7-9 and TRBJ2-7; D is tentatively TRBD1 or TRBD2 (5 bases each). The ends were cut back, 3 bases at V and 3 bases at J, with 18 bases in the middle. Germline assignment: CDR1 SEHNR and CDR2 FQNEAQ (reference sequence). The CDR3 extends over 16 amino acids. The CDR3 here is CASSLLGQGAIYEQYF. CDR3 nucleotide sequence: TGTGCCAGCAGCTTGTTAGGTCAGGGAGCCATCTACGAGCAGTACTTC. The variable domain in full, completed from reference TRBV7-9 and TRBJ2-7, reads DTGVSQNPRHKITKRGQNVTFRCDPISEHNRLYWYRQTLGQGPEFLTYFQNEAQLEKSRLLSDRFSAERPKGSFSTLEIQRTEQGDSAMYLCASSLLGQGAIYEQYFGPGTRLTVT.

The gene calls are TRBV7-9 and TRBJ1-1; D unresolved. The CDR3 sequence is 14 residues long. Trimming took off 5 bases at V and 0 bases at J, with 10 bases between the two ends. Germline V gives CDR1 SEHNR, CDR2 FQNEAQ (reference sequence). This CDR3 is CASSPLHLNTEAFF. The CDR3 DNA sequence: TGTGCCAGCAGCCCTCTACACCTGAACACTGAAGCTTTCTTT.

Within the sample, this clone is medium-sized. The chain uses TRBV29-1 and TRBJ1-2; maybe TRBD1 (5 bases). The CDR3 has 14 amino acids. The V end was cut by 0 bases, the J end by 3 bases, with 11 bases between. The germline gives CDR1 SQVTM, CDR2 ANQGSEA. This CDR3 reads CSVEDRGGYYGYTF. The CDR3 DNA follows: TGCAGCGTTGAAGATCGGGGGGGATACTATGGCTACACCTTC.

This clone was detected once. The chain is built from TRBV9 and TRBJ1-3; D gene unclear. This CDR3 spans 12 amino acids. CDR1 SGDLS and CDR2 YYNGEE come from the germline V gene. The V end was cut by 1 base, the J end by 4 bases, with 3 bases between. CDR3 in amino acids: CASSVSGNTIYF. In nucleotides, the CDR3 is TGTGCCAGCAGCGTATCCGGAAACACCATATATTTT.

This clone has only one observation. The chain links TRBV11-3 to TRBJ2-3; the D gene is possibly TRBD2 (6 bases). The CDR3 extends over 13 amino acids. CDR1 and CDR2 from the germline V gene are SGHNT and YENEEA. The V end was cut by 5 bases, the J end by 3 bases, with 9 bases between. CDR3 sequence (DNA): TGTGCCAGCAGCCCCGGGAGAACAGATACGCAGTATTTT. It specifies CASSPGRTDTQYF.

The chain is built from TRBV7-8 and TRBJ1-2, with TRBD1 matching 7 bases. Germline values: CDR1 SGHVS, CDR2 FQNEAQ. The ends lost 5 bases at V and 2 bases at J; junction bases unmatched: 5. The CDR3 is made up of 14 amino acids. The CDR3 sequence is CASSPRTGNYGYTF. The CDR3, as DNA: TGTGCCAGCAGCCCCCGGACAGGAAACTATGGCTACACCTTC. The whole variable domain, remainder taken from reference TRBV7-8 and TRBJ1-2, is GAGVSQSPRYKVAKRGQDVALRCDPISGHVSLFWYQQALGQGPEFLTYFQNEAQLDKSGLPSDRFFAERPEGSVSTLKIQRTQQEDSAVYLCASSPRTGNYGYTFGSGTRLTVV.

The chain couples TRBV21-1 to TRBJ2-5. TRBV21-1 is reported as a pseudogene. The CDR3 extends over 10 amino acids. CDR3 bases: TGTGCCAGCAGCAGAGAGACCCAGTACTTC. It codes for CASSRETQYF.

The rearrangement links TRBV12-5 to TRBJ2-7, with 10 nucleotides matching TRBD2. This CDR3 has 15 residues. V trimming: 5 bases; J trimming: 3 bases; junction bases outside the gene matches: 7. Germline CDR1 LGHNT, CDR2 FRNRAP. The chain's CDR3 is CASGATSGMSYEQYF. CDR3 sequence (DNA): TGTGCTAGTGGTGCCACTAGCGGGATGAGCTACGAGCAGTACTTC. The variable domain in full, with the rest retrieved from reference TRBV12-5 and TRBJ2-7, is DARVTQTPRHKVTEMGQEVTMRCQPILGHNTVFWYRQTMMQGLELLAYFRNRAPLDDSGMPKDRFSAEMPDATLATLKIQPSEPRDSAVYFCASGATSGMSYEQYFGPGTRLTVT.

The chain couples TRBV11-2 to TRBJ1-3; 8 bases are shared with TRBD1. The CDR3 runs to 15 residues. Per germline, CDR1 SGHAT and CDR2 FQNNGV. V shed 5 bases and J 2 bases; nucleotides not matched to a gene: 5. CDR3 protein: CASSLTGGPGNTIYF. DNA of the CDR3: TGTGCCAGCAGCCTCACAGGGGGACCTGGAAACACCATATATTTT.

CDR3 coding DNA: TGTGCCAGCAGTTACGGGAGGTCGAGCTCTGGAAACACCATATATTTT. Translation gives CASSYGRSSSGNTIYF. The rearrangement uses TRBV6-5 and TRBJ1-3; no firm D call. Germline values: CDR1 MNHEY, CDR2 SVGAGI. The length of the CDR3 is 16 residues. V gave up 2 bases and J gave up 0 bases, with 11 bases separating them.

The genes are TRBV12-5 and TRBJ2-7; D unresolved. V lost 1 base and J 5 bases, leaving 9 bases between the germline ends. CDR3 length equals 13 residues. Germline V lookup: CDR1 LGHNT, CDR2 FRNRAP. This chain's CDR3 is CASGLEVTDEQYF. DNA for the CDR3: TGTGCTAGTGGTTTGGAGGTCACCGACGAGCAGTACTTC. Complete variable domain (other parts from reference TRBV12-5 and TRBJ2-7): DARVTQTPRHKVTEMGQEVTMRCQPILGHNTVFWYRQTMMQGLELLAYFRNRAPLDDSGMPKDRFSAEMPDATLATLKIQPSEPRDSAVYFCASGLEVTDEQYFGPGTRLTVT.

The V and J genes are TRBV25-1 and TRBJ1-1; D uncertain. Germline V gene lookup returns CDR1 MGHDK and CDR2 SYGVNS. V was shortened by 6 bases and J by 5 bases, with 10 bases between the two germline ends. The CDR3 extends over 12 amino acids. The CDR3 spells CASSLSGTEAFF. CDR3 nucleotide sequence: TGTGCCAGCAGCCTGAGTGGGACTGAAGCTTTCTTT.

Here the CDR3 DNA reads TGCGCCAGCAGCCAAGACAGGGGGCTATCCTACGAGCAGTACTTC. It codes for CASSQDRGLSYEQYF. The rearrangement uses TRBV4-1 and TRBJ2-7, with 8 positions matching TRBD1. CDR1 is MGHRA and CDR2 is YSYEKL in the germline V gene. With 0 bases clipped from V and 1 base from J, the junction kept 2 bases outside the gene matches. The CDR3 contains 15 residues.

The V gene is TRBV18, the J gene TRBJ2-7; TRBD2 matches 7 bases. V gave up 6 bases and J gave up 3 bases; unmatched junction bases: 2. The V gene's germline CDR1 is KGHSH and CDR2 LQKENI. The CDR3 runs 12 residues. CDR3 DNA: TGTGCCAGCTCCGGGACTAACTACGAGCAGTACTTC. This sequence encodes CASSGTNYEQYF. Together with reference TRBV18 and TRBJ2-7, the CDR3 gives the full variable domain: NAGVMQNPRHLVRRRGQEARLRCSPMKGHSHVYWYRQLPEEGLKFMVYLQKENIIDESGMPKERFSAEFPKEGPSILRIQQVVRGDSAAYFCASSGTNYEQYFGPGTRLTVT.

V usage is TRBV14 and J usage is TRBJ2-3; D is ambiguous. CDR1 and CDR2 (germline): SGHDN, FVKESK. CDR3 size: 12 residues. The V gene lost 2 bases and the J gene lost 4 bases, with 4 bases spanning the gap. In DNA, the CDR3 is TGTGCCAGCAGCCAAATCCCAGATACGCAGTATTTT. Residues: CASSQIPDTQYF.

The genes are TRBV21-1 and TRBJ2-7; the table's D gene call, TRBD2, was not cross checked with the DNA. TRBV21-1 is tagged as a pseudogene. The CDR3 consists of 14 residues. CDR3 residues: CASSKGEETYEQYF. CDR3 DNA sequence: TGTGCCAGCAGCAAAGGGGAGGAAACCTACGAGCAGTACTTC.

This chain joins TRBV6-1 and TRBJ2-7; D call uncertain. Germline CDR1 and CDR2: MNHNS and SASEGT. Trimming took off 0 bases at V and 3 bases at J, with 0 bases between the two ends. The CDR3 is 11 amino acids. The CDR3 DNA reads as TGTGCCAGCAGTGAAGCCTACGAGCAGTACTTC. It encodes CASSEAYEQYF.

V gene TRBV27 combines with J gene TRBJ2-7; perhaps TRBD2 as D (6 bases). CDR1 is MNHEY, CDR2 SMNVEV, per germline (reference sequence). CDR3 length: 14 residues. Deletions cut 2 bases from V and 3 bases from J, with 11 bases between. The CDR3 spells CASSLAGAGYEQYF. The CDR3 nucleotides are TGTGCCAGCAGTTTAGCTGGAGCGGGCTACGAGCAGTACTTC.

This chain connects TRBV6-1 to TRBJ1-1; maybe TRBD1 (6 bases). Trimming shortened V by 7 bases and J by 6 bases, and 18 bases separated the two germline ends. The CDR3 length is 14 residues. Germline V lookup: CDR1 MNHNS, CDR2 SASEGT. CDR3 sequence reads: CASTQPGTRSEAFF. The CDR3 region has the DNA TGTGCCAGCACTCAACCCGGGACAAGGTCTGAAGCTTTCTTT.

The chain links TRBV2 to TRBJ1-4; D remains ambiguous. The germline V gene has CDR1 SNHLY and CDR2 FYNNEI. The V gene lost 6 bases and the J gene lost 1 base, with 9 bases spanning the gap. The CDR3 is made up of 14 amino acids. CDR3 bases: TGTGCCAGCAGACCACAGTTAACTAATGAAAAACTGTTTTTT. Translated, it gives CASRPQLTNEKLFF.

V gene TRBV7-9 combines with J gene TRBJ2-7; 12 bases fit TRBD2. J gave up 0 bases and V 5 bases, and 2 bases lay outside the gene matches. The V gene's germline CDR1 is SEHNR and CDR2 FQNEAQ (reference sequence). The length of the CDR3 is 15 residues. The CDR3 loop is CASSILAGGSYEQYF. CDR3 coding DNA: TGTGCCAGCAGCATACTAGCGGGGGGCTCCTACGAGCAGTACTTC. The variable domain in full, completed from reference TRBV7-9 and TRBJ2-7, reads DTGVSQNPRHKITKRGQNVTFRCDPISEHNRLYWYRQTLGQGPEFLTYFQNEAQLEKSRLLSDRFSAERPKGSFSTLEIQRTEQGDSAMYLCASSILAGGSYEQYFGPGTRLTVT.